This record covers a single TCR beta chain. The antigen is unknown. The sample comes from a study of cytomegalovirus exposure and HLA in healthy donors. The wider study: A later analysis reported the same platform for the 120 or so validation repertoires and the 666 first-cohort repertoires.

Clones were read by immunoSEQ multiplex PCR, and TCRdb kept only the in-frame ones, dropping some. The repertoire includes roughly 75,000 clones, roughly 95% of them detected once, and about 3.6% sits in the top ten. Study outcomes and limitations: Cytomegalovirus-associated status was assigned to about 180 TCR beta chains. Reports showed the classifier diagnosing cytomegalovirus status with high specificity and sensitivity.

Donors were drawn from the approximately 110-subject validation cohort, separate from the roughly 670-subject first cohort. Trimming took off 1 base at V and 4 bases at J, with 16 bases between the two ends. CDR3 length: 16 amino acids. Germline V lookup: CDR1 LGHNA, CDR2 YSLEER. Specimen: PBMCs. This receptor was obtained from a woman aged 18-29 years in good health and CMV-seropositive. The chain carries TRBV4-3 and TRBJ1-2; D may be TRBD1 (6 bases). DNA of the CDR3: TGCGCCAGCAGCCAAGTGGCAGGGGCAGTTGCCTATGGCTACACCTTC. This translates into CASSQVAGAVAYGYTF.